The 23 T cell receptor beta chains below were found in one sample sequenced in a study of blood T cells in healthy people across ages. A J-beta primer mix and a sample-barcoded 5' primer were used in a second PCR of roughly 6 to 11 cycles. A single record per CDR3 protein comes from TCRdb applying MiXCR to the 5' RACE reads. The sample yields 1.5 million to 1.9 million distinct CDR3 sequences, approximately 43% seen once. The specimen was blood. The receptors come from a woman aged 18-35 years in good health.

There are a few counts of this clonotype. The genes are TRBV9 and TRBJ2-7; TRBD2 matches at 10 bases. The germline V gene encodes CDR1 SGDLS and CDR2 YYNGEE. The CDR3 spans 15 residues. The trim removed 4 bases at V and 5 bases at J, leaving 9 bases unmatched. The CDR3 region has the DNA TGTGCCAGCAGCCCCCGAGCTAGCGGGAGCGACGAGCAGTACTTC. It codes for CASSPRASGSDEQYF.

The chain is built from TRBV20-1 and TRBJ1-5, with TRBD1 as a possible D gene (5 bases). Germline assignment: CDR1 DFQATT and CDR2 SNEGSKA (reference sequence). V lost 3 bases to trimming and J lost 4 bases, with 10 bases between them. This CDR3 comprises 13 residues. CDR3 in amino acids: CSASDSGNQPQHF. DNA for the CDR3: TGCAGTGCTAGTGACAGTGGGAATCAGCCCCAGCATTTT.

In this sample, this clonotype turned up many times. The rearrangement joins TRBV7-2 to TRBJ2-3; 7 bases map to TRBD2. The CDR3 loop spans 15 amino acids. In germline, CDR1 is SGHTA, CDR2 FQGNSA. V lost 5 bases to trimming and J lost 1 base; unmatched junction nucleotides: 6. The CDR3 reads CASSTPSGGTDTQYF. The DNA for the CDR3 is TGTGCCAGCAGCACTCCTAGCGGCGGCACAGATACGCAGTATTTT.

Notes on this clonotype: Being one base from a much bigger clone, this may be a read error. The chain joins TRBV12-3 or TRBV12-4 to TRBJ2-7; D is undetermined. CDR3 size: 14 residues. Trimming took off 0 bases at V and 6 bases at J, with 12 bases between the two ends. CDR3 in DNA: TGTGCCAGCAGTTTAGCGCTTACGGTCGTCGAGCAGTACTTC. Protein sequence: CASSLALTVVEQYF.

This clonotype turned up a few times. V gene TRBV20-1 combines with J gene TRBJ2-7; 7 bases agree with TRBD1. V lost 5 bases, J lost 4 bases, and 14 bases stayed unmatched. Germline-derived CDR1 and CDR2 are DFQATT and SNEGSKA (reference sequence). CDR3 size: 15 residues. This CDR3 is CSASRPRTGSYEQYF. For the CDR3, the DNA is TGCAGTGCTTCACGACCACGGACAGGCTCGTACGAGCAGTACTTC.

Here the CDR3 reads CASSLDRTDLGSPLHF. The CDR3 DNA sequence: TGTGCCAGCAGCTTAGACCGGACGGACCTTGGGTCACCCCTCCACTTT. The rearrangement joins TRBV11-2 to TRBJ1-6; D is uncertain. The CDR3 consists of 16 residues. Germline lookup yields CDR1 SGHAT and CDR2 FQNNGV. Deletions cut 0 bases from V and 10 bases from J, with 16 bases between.

The chain links TRBV20-1 to TRBJ1-5; 8 bases fit TRBD1. The CDR3 runs 15 residues. J gave up 1 base and V 6 bases, and 8 bases lay outside the gene matches. Germline CDR1 reads DFQATT; CDR2 reads SNEGSKA (reference sequence). CDR3 residues: CSAPWTGLSNQPQHF. The CDR3 nucleotides are TGCAGTGCCCCATGGACAGGGTTAAGCAATCAGCCCCAGCATTTT.

The J gene is TRBJ1-1, the V gene TRBV11-2; D possibly corresponds to TRBD1 (5 bases). The germline V and J ends were trimmed by 5 bases and 5 bases, with 15 bases remaining between them. This CDR3 region has 14 residues. Germline lookup yields CDR1 SGHAT and CDR2 FQNNGV. The CDR3 nucleotides read TGTGCCAGCAGCACCCCGCGGGGGAGTACTGAAGCTTTCTTT. Residues: CASSTPRGSTEAFF.

This clonotype has only a few counts. The genes are TRBV7-2 and TRBJ1-1; 8 bases map to TRBD1. This CDR3 region has 15 residues. V lost 5 bases, J lost 4 bases, and 9 bases stayed unmatched. CDR1 and CDR2 (germline): SGHTA, FQGNSA. Here the CDR3 DNA reads TGTGCCAGCAGCATAGACAGGGGAGGGGGCACTGAAGCTTTCTTT. Translation: CASSIDRGGGTEAFF.

The chain joins TRBV7-2 to TRBJ2-1; TRBD2 is a possible D gene (5 bases). The germline V gene encodes CDR1 SGHTA and CDR2 FQGNSA. This CDR3 is built from 13 residues. V lost 1 base to trimming and J lost 10 bases, with 11 bases between them. Here the CDR3 DNA reads TGTGCCAGCAGCTTAGGGGCGGGTATCGAGCAGTTCTTC. As protein: CASSLGAGIEQFF.

The sample holds a few counts of this clonotype. V and J are TRBV7-2 and TRBJ2-7; 10 bases are shared with TRBD2. Germline CDR1 reads SGHTA; CDR2 reads FQGNSA. Trimming removed 3 bases from V and 5 bases from J; junction bases left unmatched: 7. The CDR3 is 15 amino acids. The CDR3: CASSFLAGEGHEQYF. As DNA, the CDR3 is TGTGCCAGCAGCTTTCTAGCGGGAGAGGGCCACGAGCAGTACTTC.

The J gene is TRBJ1-4, the V gene TRBV7-2; D call uncertain. The CDR3 is made up of 17 amino acids. Trimming took 3 bases from V and 0 from J, leaving 14 bases between them. Germline V gene sequence: CDR1 SGHTA, CDR2 FQGNSA. DNA of the CDR3: TGTGCCAGCAGCTTGGCTACTTACGGGGCAACTAATGAAAAACTGTTTTTT. Residues: CASSLATYGATNEKLFF. Full variable domain (outside the CDR3, taken from reference TRBV7-2 and TRBJ1-4): GAGVSQSPSNKVTEKGKDVELRCDPISGHTALYWYRQSLGQGLEFLIYFQGNSAPDKSGLPSDRFSAERTGGSVSTLTIQRTQQEDSAVYLCASSLATYGATNEKLFFGSGTQLSVL.

The J gene is TRBJ2-7, the V gene TRBV6-6, with D possibly being TRBD1 (5 bases). This CDR3 has 16 amino acids. V lost 6 bases and J 0 bases, leaving 18 bases between the germline ends. Germline V gene sequence: CDR1 MNHNY, CDR2 SVGAGI (reference sequence). The CDR3 region is CASRPGIRRSSYEQYF. Here the CDR3 DNA reads TGTGCCAGCAGACCAGGGATACGGAGAAGCTCCTACGAGCAGTACTTC.

The CDR3 DNA reads as TGTGCCAGCAGTTTGGCAGGGTGGCAGCCCCAGCATTTT. Protein: CASSLAGWQPQHF. The chain employs TRBV27 and TRBJ1-5; tentative D call: TRBD1 (5 bases). Trimming took 3 bases from V and 7 from J, leaving 10 bases between them. This CDR3 comprises 13 residues. Germline V gene sequence: CDR1 MNHEY, CDR2 SMNVEV (reference sequence).

This chain joins TRBV29-1 and TRBJ1-1; tentative D call: TRBD1 (5 bases). CDR3 length: 14 residues. Germline-derived CDR1 and CDR2 are SQVTM and ANQGSEA. Trimming removed 4 bases at V and 3 bases at J, with 15 bases between. The CDR3 bases are TGCAGCGTTGTAGCGGGGCCGTTATACACTGAAGCTTTCTTT. This gives the protein CSVVAGPLYTEAFF. The entire variable domain, with the rest obtained from reference TRBV29-1 and TRBJ1-1, is as follows: SAVISQKPSRDICQRGTSLTIQCQVDSQVTMMFWYRQQPGQSLTLIATANQGSEATYESGFVIDKFPISRPNLTFSTLTVSNMSPEDSSIYLCSVVAGPLYTEAFFGQGTRLTVV.

The chain uses TRBV9 and TRBJ2-3; perhaps TRBD1 as D (6 bases). Germline V lookup: CDR1 SGDLS, CDR2 YYNGEE. V lost 0 bases and J lost 4, with 15 bases in between. The CDR3 contains 16 residues. CDR3 bases: TGTGCCAGCAGCGTAGGGACATGGGGGCCTCCAGATACGCAGTATTTT. It is translated as CASSVGTWGPPDTQYF.

The chain employs TRBV12-3 or TRBV12-4 and TRBJ2-1; D call uncertain. V lost 5 bases to trimming and J lost 13 bases, with 15 bases between them. The CDR3 loop spans 12 amino acids. For the CDR3, the DNA is TGTGCCAGCAGTCTGGGCCTTTTAAGCCAGTTCTTC. It is translated as CASSLGLLSQFF.

The chain combines TRBV6-2 or TRBV6-3 with TRBJ2-2, with D possibly TRBD1 on 5 matching bases. Trimming cost V 6 bases and J 12 bases, with 14 bases left between them. CDR3 size: 12 residues. From germline, CDR1 is MNHEY and CDR2 SVGEGT. The CDR3 DNA follows: TGTGCCAGCAGGCAAGGGGCAGGGCAGCTGTTTTTT. Translating gives CASRQGAGQLFF.

The chain links TRBV7-2 to TRBJ2-2; D not resolved. V was cut by 1 base and J by 6 bases, with 6 bases left in between. There are 13 residues in the CDR3. Germline CDR1 and CDR2: SGHTA and FQGNSA. The CDR3 DNA is TGTGCCAGCAGCTTAGTCTCTCCCGGGGAGCTGTTTTTT. Translation: CASSLVSPGELFF.

This clonotype was seen at least ten times. The chain links TRBV20-1 to TRBJ1-5; tentative D call: TRBD1 (6 bases). Germline values: CDR1 DFQATT, CDR2 SNEGSKA (reference sequence). CDR3 length: 12 amino acids. V lost 3 bases and J lost 5, with 8 bases in between. The CDR3 sequence: CSARAGDQPQHF. CDR3 DNA sequence: TGCAGTGCTAGGGCAGGGGATCAGCCCCAGCATTTT.

The chain uses TRBV5-1 and TRBJ2-3, with no clear D. V was shortened by 2 bases and J by 2 bases, with 12 bases between the two germline ends. Germline CDR1 and CDR2: SGHRS and YFSETQ. CDR3 size: 15 residues. The CDR3 spells CASSFSRPHTDTQYF. Here the CDR3 DNA reads TGCGCCAGCAGCTTCTCCCGACCCCACACAGATACGCAGTATTTT.

The V and J genes are TRBV7-9 and TRBJ2-7; 7 bases are a match to TRBD2. The J call may be in error: the DNA end matches TRBJ2-5 better. The V gene's germline CDR1 is SEHNR and CDR2 FQNEAQ (reference sequence). This CDR3 region has 15 residues. The CDR3 nucleotides are TGTGCCAGCAGCTTAGAAGTAGGGACTACGGGGACCCAGTACTTC. Amino acid sequence: CASSLEVGTTGTQYF.

The CDR3 region has the DNA TGTGCTAGTGGTTTGGCAGCCCCAGGGGGCGTCTCCTACGAGCAGTACTTC. It specifies CASGLAAPGGVSYEQYF. This sequence joins TRBV12-5 and TRBJ2-7; 8 bases line up with TRBD1. Germline lookup yields CDR1 LGHNT and CDR2 FRNRAP. V lost 1 base to trimming and J lost 0 bases; unmatched junction nucleotides: 8. This CDR3 comprises 17 residues.